The 16 T cell receptor beta chains presented below share a single source sample, sequenced in a study of shared clonotypes between healthy human individuals. CD8 cells regarded as naive lacked CD45RO, were positively chosen for CCR7, and omitted terminally differentiated effector memory CD45RA+ cells. TCRdb's table, derived via immunoSEQ multiplex PCR, lists solely in-frame clones and lacks some. The table has about 2,200,000 clones, about 92% seen once. Sequencing was done on a sample of naive CD8+ T cells from PBMCs. These receptors all come from a man between 18 and 35 years old in good health. Some clones in this sample may be carry-over from other donors' samples.

This chain joins TRBV28 and TRBJ2-1; the match to TRBD1 covers 8 bases. CDR3 size: 14 residues. The germline V gene encodes CDR1 MDHEN and CDR2 SYDVKM. V lost 9 bases and J lost 4; bases outside the gene matches: 8. This chain's CDR3 is CASVPGQAYNEQFF. CDR3 sequence (DNA): TGTGCCAGTGTCCCGGGACAGGCATACAATGAGCAGTTCTTC.

This clone appeared a single time. V is TRBV11-2 and J is TRBJ2-7; D gene ambiguous. Germline V gene lookup returns CDR1 SGHAT and CDR2 FQNNGV. The CDR3 sequence is 13 residues long. V was trimmed by 5 bases and J by 2 bases, leaving 10 bases between them. CDR3 nucleotides: TGTGCCAGCAGCCCTTTAGAGACCTACGAGCAGTACTTC. Its protein product is CASSPLETYEQYF.

The chain combines TRBV2 with TRBJ2-3; D gene ambiguous. The CDR3 totals 13 residues. Per germline, CDR1 SNHLY and CDR2 FYNNEI. V lost 2 bases and J lost 4, with 7 bases in between. CDR3 nucleotides: TGTGCCAGCAGTGAAAATGTGCCAGATACGCAGTATTTT. This codes for CASSENVPDTQYF. The full variable domain, its missing parts supplied by reference TRBV2 and TRBJ2-3, is EPEVTQTPSHQVTQMGQEVILRCVPISNHLYFYWYRQILGQKVEFLVSFYNNEISEKSEIFDDQFSVERPDGSNFTLKIRSTKLEDSAMYFCASSENVPDTQYFGPGTRLTVL.

The chain joins TRBV25-1 to TRBJ2-7; unclear D gene. Trimming cost V 7 bases and J 3 bases, with 7 bases left between them. CDR1 MGHDK and CDR2 SYGVNS come from the germline V gene. The CDR3 has 11 residues. This CDR3 reads CASNVGYEQYF. The CDR3 bases are TGTGCCAGCAATGTAGGCTACGAGCAGTACTTC.

The chain recombines TRBV25-1 with TRBJ2-5; D remains ambiguous. This CDR3 spans 11 amino acids. The germline gives CDR1 MGHDK, CDR2 SYGVNS. The V and J ends lost 4 bases and 5 bases respectively, with 5 bases between them. CDR3 nucleotide sequence: TGTGCCAGCAGTGGATCGGAGACCCAGTACTTC. Translated, it gives CASSGSETQYF. Full variable domain (remainder filled in from reference TRBV25-1 and TRBJ2-5): EADIYQTPRYLVIGTGKKITLECSQTMGHDKMYWYQQDPGMELHLIHYSYGVNSTEKGDLSSESTVSRIRTEHFPLTLESARPSHTSQYLCASSGSETQYFGPGTRLLVL.

The V call is TRBV15, the J call TRBJ2-2, with D perhaps assigned TRBD1 or TRBD2 (5 bases each). Germline CDR1 reads LNHNV; CDR2 reads YYDKDF (reference sequence). The CDR3 runs to 15 residues. V was trimmed by 4 bases and J by 6 bases, leaving 15 bases between them. Written as DNA, the CDR3 is TGTGCCACCAGCACTTGGGACCAAATGGCCGGGGAGCTGTTTTTT. It codes for CATSTWDQMAGELFF.

This clone was seen only a few times. The chain uses TRBV4-1 and TRBJ1-1; no clear D gene. CDR3 length: 13 residues. Germline V gene sequence: CDR1 MGHRA, CDR2 YSYEKL. V was trimmed by 4 bases and J by 8 bases, leaving 14 bases between them. CDR3 DNA sequence: TGCGCCAGCAGCCTGCCGCTAGGTATCGAAGCTTTCTTT. Its translation: CASSLPLGIEAFF.

In this sample, this clone turned up once. This chain joins TRBV10-2 and TRBJ2-7; D uncertain. Looked up from germline, CDR1 is WSHSY and CDR2 is SAAADI. Deletions cut 7 bases from V and 0 bases from J, with 7 bases between. The CDR3 runs 12 residues. CDR3 nucleotides: TGCGCCAGCACGGATAGCTCCTACGAGCAGTACTTC. It encodes CASTDSSYEQYF.

The chain has TRBV6-1 and TRBJ2-7; the match to TRBD2 covers 10 bases. The CDR3 consists of 14 residues. Trimming removed 6 bases from V and 4 bases from J; junction bases left unmatched: 6. Germline V gives CDR1 MNHNS, CDR2 SASEGT. DNA of the CDR3: TGTGCCAGCAGGGAACTAGCGGGATCATACGAGCAGTACTTC. Encoded protein: CASRELAGSYEQYF.

The J gene is TRBJ1-3, the V gene TRBV6-5; D is unresolved. The CDR3 runs 12 residues. CDR1 and CDR2 (germline): MNHEY, SVGAGI. Trimming removed 5 bases at V and 4 bases at J, with 6 bases between. The CDR3 loop reads CASSTGGNTIYF. The CDR3 bases are TGTGCCAGCAGTACGGGGGGAAACACCATATATTTT.

This clone was seen a single time. This sequence joins TRBV19 and TRBJ2-1; 9 nucleotides line up with TRBD1. Germline CDR1 LNHDA, CDR2 SQIVND (reference sequence). The CDR3 totals 14 residues. V lost 6 bases and J lost 4; bases outside the gene matches: 4. The CDR3 reads CASRPQGAYNEQFF. The CDR3, as DNA: TGTGCCAGTAGGCCACAGGGGGCGTACAATGAGCAGTTCTTC.

The chain links TRBV4-1 to TRBJ2-1, with TRBD1 as a possible D gene (5 bases). This CDR3 has 13 residues. Germline CDR1 is MGHRA and CDR2 is YSYEKL. The V end lost 1 base, the J end lost 12 bases, and 13 bases lay between the germline ends. CDR3 nucleotide sequence: TGCGCCAGCAGCCAAGGGGGCAGAATGGCGCAGTTCTTC. Amino acid sequence: CASSQGGRMAQFF.

The chain joins TRBV5-4 to TRBJ2-2; a weak D match, TRBD1 (5 bases). Trimming cost V 4 bases and J 0 bases, with 10 bases left between them. In germline, CDR1 is SGHNT, CDR2 YYREEE (reference sequence). This CDR3 is built from 15 residues. The chain's CDR3 is CASSPGKANTGELFF. CDR3 in DNA: TGTGCCAGCAGCCCAGGGAAGGCGAACACCGGGGAGCTGTTTTTT.

The sample holds one count of this clone. The genes are TRBV2 and TRBJ2-4; D unresolved. This CDR3 region has 15 residues. Trimming shortened V by 5 bases and J by 0 bases, and 11 bases separated the two germline ends. Per germline, CDR1 SNHLY and CDR2 FYNNEI. This CDR3 is CASSQKKLAKNIQYF. Here the CDR3 DNA reads TGTGCCAGCAGTCAAAAGAAGCTAGCCAAAAACATTCAGTACTTC.

This clone was recorded only once. The V gene is TRBV7-2, the J gene TRBJ1-5, with D unclear. The CDR3 covers 13 residues. The germline V gene encodes CDR1 SGHTA and CDR2 FQGNSA. Trimming removed 3 bases at V and 6 bases at J, with 9 bases between. CDR3 loop: CASSFSLTQPQHF. The CDR3 nucleotides read TGTGCCAGCAGCTTCTCCCTTACTCAGCCCCAGCATTTT.

As concerns this clone: The same CDR3 arises from other DNA sequences in this sample as well. The chain couples TRBV4-3 to TRBJ2-7; 7 bases agree with TRBD1. The CDR3 is 14 residues long. In germline, CDR1 is LGHNA, CDR2 YSLEER. Losses at the gene ends were 1 base for V and 4 bases for J; bases not matched to a gene: 4. The CDR3 spells CASSQGVTGYEQYF. As DNA, the CDR3 is TGCGCCAGCAGCCAAGGGGTGACAGGGTACGAGCAGTACTTC.